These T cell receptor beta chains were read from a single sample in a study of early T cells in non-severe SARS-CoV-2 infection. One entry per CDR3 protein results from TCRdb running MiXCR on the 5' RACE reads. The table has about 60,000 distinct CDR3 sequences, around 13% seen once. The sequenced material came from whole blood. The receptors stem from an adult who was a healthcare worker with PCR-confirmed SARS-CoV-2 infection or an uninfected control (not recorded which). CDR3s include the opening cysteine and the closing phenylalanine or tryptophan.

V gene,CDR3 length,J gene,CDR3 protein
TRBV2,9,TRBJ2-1,CAVGSEQFF
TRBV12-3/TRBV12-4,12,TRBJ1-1,CASSIRGLEAFF
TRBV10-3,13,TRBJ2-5,CAIKPGKGETQYF
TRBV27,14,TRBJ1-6,CASSTLDSNSPLHF
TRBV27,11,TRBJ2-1,CASSSSGEQFF
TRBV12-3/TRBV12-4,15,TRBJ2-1,CASRRSGRDYNEQFF
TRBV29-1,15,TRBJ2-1,CSVGGGPAAYNEQFF
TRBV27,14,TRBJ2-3,CASSLGTARDTQYF
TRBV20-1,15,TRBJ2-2,CSAPFGQPNTGELFF
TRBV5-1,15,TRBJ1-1,CASSLVTGEMAEAFF
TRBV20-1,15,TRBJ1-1,CSAMSGQGIHTEAFF
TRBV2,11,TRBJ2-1,CASMPYNEQFF
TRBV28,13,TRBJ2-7,CASTNSDGYEQYF
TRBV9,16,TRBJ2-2,CASSSRDYLNTGELFF
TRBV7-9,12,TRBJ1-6,CASSSDNSPLHF
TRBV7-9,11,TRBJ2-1,CASSLEHEQFF
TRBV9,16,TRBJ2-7,CASSVGLGLVGYEQYF